What follows describes a single TCR beta chain. Its specific antigen is unknown. Within one base of it there is no much larger clone, and no base qualities were kept. The record originates from a study of blood T cells in healthy people across ages (dated by TCRdb to the mid-2010s). With respect to the entire study: Template switching captured roughly one uniquely barcoded TCR beta cDNA molecule per two T cells in model experiments. To track age-related changes in TCR beta repertoire diversity, the study relied on deep sequencing normalized with unique cDNA molecular identifiers. Four age groups were formed from the donors: young (average 16 years), middle-aged (approximately 42), aged (around 62) and long-lived (more than 75). Two additional independent replicas of 1 million unique cDNA reads from the same blood draw were analyzed for two donors (one aged 18 to 30 and one aged 80 or older).

The library was prepared using 5' RACE. Sequencing instrument: Illumina HiSeq 2500. The second PCR ran for roughly 7 to 12 cycles and used a J-beta primer mix along with a sample-barcoded 5' primer. A unique molecular identifier was introduced onto each TCR beta cDNA molecule by a template-switch 5' adaptor carrying 12 random nucleotides. Each sample yielded at least 2.5 million CDR3-containing paired-end reads. The Mint cDNA synthesis kit, primed by a TRBC-specific oligonucleotide, was used to synthesize first-strand cDNA from all RNA. Following uracil-DNA glycosylase treatment, a first 18-cycle PCR with universal primers M1SS and BC2_uni_R was performed on all cDNA. In the paper's pipeline: Each sample was normalized by randomly selecting 1 million high-quality reads, each carrying a distinct molecular identifier. Reads with shared molecular identifiers were discarded instead of being binned into consensus sequences. MiTCR, with a Q25 quality threshold and the strictest error-elimination algorithm, was used for CDR3 identification, clonotype clustering and error correction. A nonparametric unseen species model with Euler transformation was used to estimate lower-bound total TCR beta diversity. Using fastp trimming at Q25 and MiXCR clonotype assembly, TCRdb reanalyzed the public sequencing data and kept in-frame beta chains. All rows with the same CDR3 protein become a single entry with the most common DNA and genes. TCRdb's processing, not the authors', yielded these V and J calls. Across this sample there are about 930,000 distinct CDR3 sequences, with 29% seen only once. The top ten hold around 9.6% of the sample.

General study outcomes and caveats: Total diversity estimates from one million sequenced T cells were considered lower bounds and underestimates. Because donor CMV infection status was unknown, age-related changes in expanded clonotypes were potentially confounded. Compared with the aged group, more naive CD4+ T cells, fewer expanded clones and increased TCR diversity were shown by the long-lived group, suggesting age selection. The percentage of naive T cells measured by flow cytometry correlated strongly with observed TCR beta diversity. As age increased, observed TCR beta diversity per million T cells dropped in a roughly linear way, and a significant reduction was already evident by age roughly 40. Bulk unsorted PBMC profiling prevented conclusive comparison of naive and antigen-experienced compartments.

The donors were roughly 38 Caucasian individuals from Russia, aged roughly 6 to 100 years, who were systemically healthy. Each donor gave 8 to 10 milliliters of peripheral blood, drawn into EDTA-treated Vacutainer tubes. PBMCs were isolated by Ficoll-Paque density-gradient centrifugation, with at least 7 million obtained per sample. Total RNA, at least 5 micrograms per sample, was extracted from PBMCs with Trizol reagent. Naive CD45RAhigh/CD27high T cell percentages were measured by flow cytometry on a PBMC aliquot from every donor. The CDR3 numbers 15 residues from cysteine through phenylalanine. CDR3 DNA is the only sequence kept; it has 45 bases, read in frame from the first base. V is trimmed back by 6 bases and J by 0 bases, and the junction contains 2 bases that no gene match accounts for. From the germline V gene, CDR1 is KGHDR and CDR2 is SFDVKD. Another study also made use of these data, one on T cells of mothers and their children. As the second publication notes: Donors were nine systemically healthy Caucasian individuals: three mothers and their six children. cDNA synthesis used all of the extracted RNA, with about 1.5 ug of RNA in each 15 ul reaction. In the second PCR, the M1S primer introduced both the sample barcodes and 2-4 random nucleotides. Each mother yielded over 8.5 million TCR beta CDR3 reads and each child 3 million to 3.5 million reads. Thymic selection similarly shapes TCR recombination output in related and unrelated pairs, with minor effect from inherited differences. Normalized repertoire overlap was always slightly but never significantly higher in related than unrelated mother-child pairs. Persistent microchimeric T cell clones were not detected, at a sensitivity of 85 to 100 clones per million clonotypes. To look for features that set related mother-child pairs apart from unrelated individuals, the researchers ran deep NGS to compare the TCR beta repertoires of mothers and children. Mothers averaged roughly 40 +/- 4 years of age and children averaged around 10 +/- 4 years. After adapters were ligated using NEBNext reagents, the libraries underwent 100+100 nt paired-end sequencing on an Illumina HiSeq 2000. Mother and child libraries were prepared a month apart and sequenced in separate runs to prevent cross-contamination. Between roughly 500,000 and 2,100,000 distinct TCR beta clonotypes were identified per donor. Naive TCR beta clonotypes were estimated from low-frequency clonotypes matched to each donor's FACS-determined naive share, without sorting.

The source is a woman between 35 and 50 years old in good health. Sequencing was done on a sample of blood. The V gene is TRBV24-1 and the J gene is TRBJ2-1; 9 bases in the junction line up with TRBD2. The encoded CDR3 is CATSSGLASYNEQFF. The sequenced DNA is TGTGCCACCAGTTCGGGACTAGCCTCCTACAATGAGCAGTTCTTC.